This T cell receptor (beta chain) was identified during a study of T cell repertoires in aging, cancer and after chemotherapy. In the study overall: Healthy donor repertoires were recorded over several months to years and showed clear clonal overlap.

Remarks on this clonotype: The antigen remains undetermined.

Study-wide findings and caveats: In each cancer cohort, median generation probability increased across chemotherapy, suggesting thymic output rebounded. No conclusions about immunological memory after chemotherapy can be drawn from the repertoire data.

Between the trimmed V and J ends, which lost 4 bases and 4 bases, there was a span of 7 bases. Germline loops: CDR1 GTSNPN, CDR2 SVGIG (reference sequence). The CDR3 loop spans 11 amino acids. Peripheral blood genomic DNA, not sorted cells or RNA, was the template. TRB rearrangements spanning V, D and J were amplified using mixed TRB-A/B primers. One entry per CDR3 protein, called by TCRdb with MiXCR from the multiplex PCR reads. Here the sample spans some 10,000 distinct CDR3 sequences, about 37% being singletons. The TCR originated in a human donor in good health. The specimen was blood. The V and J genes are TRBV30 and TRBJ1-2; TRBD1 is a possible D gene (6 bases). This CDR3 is CAWNRVYGYTF. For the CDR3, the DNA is TGTGCCTGGAACAGGGTCTATGGCTACACCTTC.